This TCR beta chain was observed in a study of T cells in women clearing cervical HPV infection. Overall study findings and caveats: Repertoire richness, not evenness, was significantly elevated in CIN3+ cases versus controls.

All participants had a single incident cervical HPV16 infection, and prevalent HPV16 infections were excluded. Cervical HPV DNA detected by MY09/MY11 PCR, typed by dot-blot. V was shortened by 7 bases and J by 6 bases, with 15 bases between the two germline ends. The germline V gene encodes CDR1 SGHAT and CDR2 FQNNGV. The length of the CDR3 is 13 residues. Concerning this clone itself: As yet, its antigen is unknown. The read gets to within 3 residues of the CDR3 end, and the germline J gene fills in the rest.

Average input was around 1,300 ng genomic DNA for immunoSEQ TCR beta CDR3 amplification. The protocol was immunoSEQ multiplex PCR, while the TCRdb copy is restricted to in-frame clones and leaves out a portion. Its listing shows 30,000 to 40,000 clones. The clonotype comes from a woman aged 18 to 75 with a cervical HPV16 infection that either progressed to CIN3+ or cleared (not recorded which). The V call is TRBV11-2, the J call TRBJ1-1, with a weak D call TRBD1 (6 bases). The sequenced sample was blood buffy coat. The DNA read from the CDR3 is TGTGCCAGCACCTTCCTTGGGGGCGCTGAA. This encodes CASTFLGGAE. The whole CDR3 is CASTFLGGAEAFF.